What follows are 3 T cell receptor beta chains derived from one specimen sequenced in a study of T cells in Graves' hyperthyroidism and ophthalmopathy. From RNA transcripts, TCR beta CDR3 regions were amplified. RT-PCR in the first round (using the HTBI primer set) targeted the TCR CDR3. TCRdb fed the multiplex PCR reads into MiXCR, producing one record per CDR3 protein. This table holds approximately 560,000 distinct CDR3 sequences, approximately 14% found once. The sequenced sample was blood. The receptors come from a woman in her 30s with Graves' hyperthyroidism.

This clonotype was detected only a few times. The chain links TRBV5-1 to TRBJ1-4; unclear D gene. The germline V gene has CDR1 SGHRS and CDR2 YFSETQ. The CDR3 is made up of 16 amino acids. V was trimmed by 3 bases and J by 6 bases, leaving 18 bases between them. The CDR3: CASSYLRRTGDEKLFF. Here the CDR3 DNA reads TGCGCCAGCAGCTACCTTCGCCGGACCGGCGATGAAAAACTGTTTTTT.

The chain joins TRBV20-1 to TRBJ1-1; the match to TRBD1 covers 8 bases. The length of the CDR3 is 14 residues. J was trimmed by 0 bases and V by 6 bases; bases with no gene match: 6. Germline V gene sequence: CDR1 DFQATT, CDR2 SNEGSKA (reference sequence). The CDR3, as DNA: TGCAGTGCACCGAAGACAGGGGTGAACACTGAAGCTTTCTTT. Its translation is CSAPKTGVNTEAFF.

This clonotype was detected a few times. The rearrangement uses TRBV27 and TRBJ1-1; 10 nucleotides match TRBD1. This CDR3 comprises 16 residues. The J segment lost 2 bases and the V segment lost 5 bases, leaving 8 bases of the junction unmatched. Germline-derived CDR1 and CDR2 are MNHEY and SMNVEV (reference sequence). This CDR3 is CASSRGTGDRNTEAFF. The CDR3, as DNA: TGTGCCAGCAGTAGAGGGACAGGGGACCGAAACACTGAAGCTTTCTTT.